These 20 T cell receptor beta chains share one sample of origin, sequenced in a study of blood T cells in healthy people across ages. It was with a sample-barcoded 5' primer and a J-beta primer mix that a second PCR of about 6 to 12 cycles was run. One entry per CDR3 protein, called by TCRdb with MiXCR from the 5' RACE reads. Among roughly 2 million distinct CDR3 sequences listed, about 50% were seen once. Sample: blood. The receptors shown here come from a woman in her forties in good health.

V is TRBV6-1 and J is TRBJ2-7; TRBD1 matches at 10 bases. J gave up 10 bases and V 3 bases, and 9 bases lay outside the gene matches. CDR1 and CDR2 from the germline V gene are MNHNS and SASEGT. The CDR3 is made up of 14 amino acids. CDR3 sequence reads: CASSEPGQGRDQYF. The CDR3 DNA sequence: TGTGCCAGCAGTGAGCCGGGACAGGGGAGGGACCAGTACTTC.

This clonotype was counted between two and nine times. The chain employs TRBV5-6 and TRBJ2-7; D is uncertain. Germline assignment: CDR1 SGHDT and CDR2 YYEEEE. Trimming took off 4 bases at V and 6 bases at J, with 17 bases between the two ends. The CDR3 covers 14 residues. The CDR3 nucleotides are TGTGCCAGCAGCCCTACGAGAGCAGGACGCGAGCAGTACTTC. Residues: CASSPTRAGREQYF. Together with reference TRBV5-6 and TRBJ2-7, the CDR3 gives the full variable domain: DAGVTQSPTHLIKTRGQQVTLRCSPKSGHDTVSWYQQALGQGPQFIFQYYEEEERQRGNFPDRFSGHQFPNYSSELNVNALLLGDSALYLCASSPTRAGREQYFGPGTRLTVT.

The chain carries TRBV20-1 and TRBJ2-3, with D perhaps matching TRBD2 (5 bases). The germline gives CDR1 DFQATT, CDR2 SNEGSKA (reference sequence). The CDR3 sequence is 16 residues long. Between the trimmed V and J ends, which lost 6 bases and 0 bases, there was a span of 19 bases. CDR3 bases: TGCAGTGCCCAGCAGGATGGCGGGTTCAGCACAGATACGCAGTATTTT. The encoded protein is CSAQQDGGFSTDTQYF.

This chain joins TRBV7-9 and TRBJ2-4; the match to TRBD2 covers 12 bases. V trimming: 4 bases; J trimming: 0 bases; junction bases outside the gene matches: 1. Germline lookup yields CDR1 SEHNR and CDR2 FQNEAQ (reference sequence). The CDR3 has 16 residues. Written as DNA, the CDR3 is TGTGCCAGCAGCTCGACTAGCGGGGGAGCCAAAAACATTCAGTACTTC. This gives the protein CASSSTSGGAKNIQYF.

In this sample, this clonotype turned up a few times. The rearrangement links TRBV15 to TRBJ2-1, with D tentatively TRBD2 (7 bases). CDR1 is LNHNV and CDR2 is YYDKDF in the germline V gene (reference sequence). The CDR3 sequence is 14 residues long. Trimming shortened V by 2 bases and J by 8 bases, and 13 bases separated the two germline ends. Here the CDR3 DNA reads TGTGCCACCAGCAGACGAGGGGGGGCCTATGAGCAGTTCTTC. Its translation is CATSRRGGAYEQFF.

This chain joins TRBV2 and TRBJ2-4; D possibly corresponds to TRBD2 (5 bases). From germline, CDR1 is SNHLY and CDR2 FYNNEI. This CDR3 has 17 amino acids. V shed 2 bases and J shed 0 bases, with 14 bases lying between them. The CDR3 DNA is TGTGCCAGCAGTGAATTAGGGCCAGGACTAGCCAAAAACATTCAGTACTTC. Amino acids: CASSELGPGLAKNIQYF. The full variable domain, in which reference TRBV2 and TRBJ2-4 provide the parts outside the CDR3, is EPEVTQTPSHQVTQMGQEVILRCVPISNHLYFYWYRQILGQKVEFLVSFYNNEISEKSEIFDDQFSVERPDGSNFTLKIRSTKLEDSAMYFCASSELGPGLAKNIQYFGAGTRLSVL.

In the case of this clonotype: A read error is possible here, since a much larger clone lies one base away. This chain connects TRBV7-2 to TRBJ2-3, with D possibly being TRBD2 (6 bases). CDR1 and CDR2 from the germline V gene are SGHTA and FQGNSA. The CDR3 is made up of 16 amino acids. CDR3 in amino acids: CASCLFTSSVTDTQYF. CDR3 bases: TGTGCCAGCTGCTTATTCACTAGCTCTGTCACAGATACGCAGTATTTT.

The V and J genes are TRBV6-1 and TRBJ1-6, with a tentative D call TRBD1 (6 bases). The V and J ends lost 6 bases and 0 bases respectively, with 12 bases between them. The germline V gene has CDR1 MNHNS and CDR2 SASEGT. The CDR3 covers 16 residues. CDR3 in DNA: TGTGCCAGCAGAGACCGGACAGTCTCCTATAATTCACCCCTCCACTTT. This gives the protein CASRDRTVSYNSPLHF.

V is TRBV28 and J is TRBJ1-2; the D is unclear. V was pared by 7 bases and J by 1 base, with 22 bases between. Germline V lookup: CDR1 MDHEN, CDR2 SYDVKM. This CDR3 has 17 residues. The DNA for the CDR3 is TGTGCCAGCACCCTGGTGGTAGGGCGCTGGGATAACTATGGCTACACCTTC. The encoded protein is CASTLVVGRWDNYGYTF.

This clonotype was counted only a few times. The V gene is TRBV7-2, the J gene TRBJ2-3, with 10 nucleotides matching TRBD1. This CDR3 is 15 amino acids long. V trimming: 5 bases; J trimming: 6 bases; junction bases outside the gene matches: 8. Germline V gene data show CDR1 as SGHTA and CDR2 as FQGNSA. CDR3 sequence reads: CASSTPGTGVDTQYF. The CDR3 DNA sequence: TGTGCCAGCAGCACACCCGGGACAGGGGTGGATACGCAGTATTTT.

The rearrangement uses TRBV6-5 and TRBJ1-2; TRBD1 aligns across 7 bases. The ends lost 10 bases at V and 4 bases at J; junction bases unmatched: 12. The germline CDR1 and CDR2 sequences are MNHEY and SVGAGI. The CDR3 is 14 amino acids. The DNA for the CDR3 is TGTGCCACCAGGGGGACGGGGTCCTTCTATGGCTACACCTTC. Amino acids: CATRGTGSFYGYTF.

The rearrangement uses TRBV12-3 or TRBV12-4 and TRBJ2-3, with D maybe TRBD1 (6 bases). Trimming shortened V by 3 bases and J by 2 bases, and 9 bases separated the two germline ends. The CDR3 runs to 14 residues. CDR3 coding DNA: TGTGCCAGCAGTTTTACAGGGCCCACAGATACGCAGTATTTT. Encoded protein: CASSFTGPTDTQYF.

The genes are TRBV10-3 and TRBJ1-2; D may be TRBD1 (5 bases). There are 12 residues in the CDR3. Looked up from germline, CDR1 is ENHRY and CDR2 is SYGVKD. V lost 3 bases and J 7 bases, leaving 9 bases between the germline ends. CDR3 bases: TGTGCCATCAGTGATCCTGGGGGTGGCTACACCTTC. It encodes CAISDPGGGYTF.

J is TRBJ2-1 and V is TRBV5-1; the match to TRBD1 covers 7 bases. The CDR3 runs to 15 residues. V was pared by 1 base and J by 7 bases, with 8 bases of the junction left unmatched. CDR1 is SGHRS and CDR2 is YFSETQ in the germline V gene. This CDR3 is CASSLSPGQANEQFF. CDR3 DNA sequence: TGCGCCAGCAGCTTGTCCCCAGGACAGGCAAATGAGCAGTTCTTC.

This chain joins TRBV20-1 and TRBJ1-2; D unresolved. V was trimmed by 3 bases and J by 10 bases, leaving 18 bases between them. Germline V lookup: CDR1 DFQATT, CDR2 SNEGSKA (reference sequence). This CDR3 spans 13 amino acids. CDR3 protein: CSARYWEDYPYTF. CDR3 nucleotide sequence: TGCAGTGCTAGGTATTGGGAGGACTACCCCTACACCTTC.

This clonotype has just a few counts. This sequence joins TRBV15 and TRBJ2-1; 12 bases are a match to TRBD2. V was pared by 9 bases and J by 3 bases, with 9 bases of the junction left unmatched. There are 16 residues in the CDR3. In germline, CDR1 is LNHNV, CDR2 YYDKDF (reference sequence). CDR3 nucleotide sequence: TGTGCCACTACGAGCCTAGCGGGGGGGAGCTACAATGAGCAGTTCTTC. This encodes CATTSLAGGSYNEQFF.

In its sample, this clonotype was seen a few times. The chain recombines TRBV13 with TRBJ2-4, with D perhaps given as TRBD1 or TRBD2 (7 bases each). CDR1 is PRHDT, CDR2 FYEKMQ, per germline (reference sequence). Deletions cut 5 bases from V and 10 bases from J, with 15 bases between. The CDR3 is 13 residues long. The CDR3 bases are TGTGCCAGCAGCGGGGAGGGGGCCGATATTCAGTACTTC. This encodes CASSGEGADIQYF.

V is TRBV27 and J is TRBJ2-7; D gene unclear. The CDR3 spans 12 residues. Germline lookup yields CDR1 MNHEY and CDR2 SMNVEV (reference sequence). V was cut by 3 bases and J by 6 bases, with 9 bases left in between. CDR3 sequence: CASSFTASEQYF. The CDR3 DNA sequence: TGTGCCAGCAGTTTTACAGCGTCCGAGCAGTACTTC.

This clonotype was seen a few times. J is TRBJ2-1 and V is TRBV28; D is undetermined. This CDR3 is built from 15 residues. Trimming shortened V by 3 bases and J by 0 bases, and 9 bases separated the two germline ends. Per germline, CDR1 MDHEN and CDR2 SYDVKM. CDR3 DNA sequence: TGTGCCAGCAGTTTCCCACAGATCTCCTACAATGAGCAGTTCTTC. Protein sequence: CASSFPQISYNEQFF.

The J gene is TRBJ2-5, the V gene TRBV27; 9 bases are shared with TRBD2. Trimming removed 5 bases from V and 4 bases from J; junction bases left unmatched: 8. Germline V gives CDR1 MNHEY, CDR2 SMNVEV (reference sequence). This CDR3 comprises 15 residues. The CDR3 sequence: CASSKISGGRETQYF. CDR3 DNA sequence: TGTGCCAGCAGTAAAATTAGCGGGGGAAGAGAGACCCAGTACTTC.